This entry features one TCR beta chain sequence. Its antigen is unidentified. Profiling relied on immunoSEQ multiplex PCR, and the TCRdb table lists in-frame clones only, not all of them. The sample has around 110,000 clones, about 92% seen once; the top ten hold just under 3%. V was trimmed by 1 base and J by 6 bases, leaving 13 bases between them. The CDR3 extends over 15 amino acids. Germline CDR1 and CDR2: LNHDA and SQIVND (reference sequence). The data are from a study of T cell responses to AZD1222 COVID-19 vaccine. General study findings and limits: Donor demographics were predominantly white British with a female majority; clonal diversity may be underestimated. Baseline serology detected seropositivity in only 6 or 7 AZD1222 recipients.

This sequence originates from an adult in good health. The source was peripheral blood, collected on day 0 of AZD1222 vaccination. The V gene is TRBV19, the J gene TRBJ2-1; possibly TRBD1 for D (6 bases). The CDR3, as DNA: TGTGCCAGTAGTATAGTACCAGGGGCGAGCAATGAGCAGTTCTTC. Residues: CASSIVPGASNEQFF.